Given below is one TCR beta chain in context. No antigen is known for it. Through a sample-barcoded 5' primer and a J-beta primer mix, a second PCR was run for about 6 to 11 cycles. TCRdb reprocessed the 5' RACE reads via MiXCR and lists one record per CDR3 protein. The sample includes some 760,000 distinct CDR3 sequences, 20% to 25% of them seen just once. The data were taken from a study of blood T cells in healthy people across ages. Study-level findings and limits: The study could not conclusively compare naive and antigen-experienced cells, given its unsorted PBMCs.

V lost 3 bases and J lost 0; bases outside the gene matches: 6. Germline values: CDR1 SGHNT, CDR2 YYREEE (reference sequence). The CDR3 runs 16 residues. Total RNA was extracted at no less than 6 micrograms per sample. Another study also made use of these data, one on T cells of mothers and their children. That paper adds: Within related and unrelated pairs, thymic selection shapes TCR recombination output in a similar way. Mother-child pairs who were related displayed a slightly higher overlap than unrelated pairs, a difference that was non-significant.

The sample was blood. The clonotype was recovered from a boy aged 5-17 years in good health. V gene TRBV5-4 combines with J gene TRBJ2-5; TRBD1 aligns across 9 bases. This CDR3 reads CASSSPGQGDQETQYF. For the CDR3, the DNA is TGTGCCAGCAGCTCACCGGGACAGGGAGACCAAGAGACCCAGTACTTC. Full variable domain (outside the CDR3, taken from reference TRBV5-4 and TRBJ2-5): ETGVTQSPTHLIKTRGQQVTLRCSSQSGHNTVSWYQQALGQGPQFIFQYYREEENGRGNFPPRFSGLQFPNYSSELNVNALELDDSALYLCASSSPGQGDQETQYFGPGTRLLVL.